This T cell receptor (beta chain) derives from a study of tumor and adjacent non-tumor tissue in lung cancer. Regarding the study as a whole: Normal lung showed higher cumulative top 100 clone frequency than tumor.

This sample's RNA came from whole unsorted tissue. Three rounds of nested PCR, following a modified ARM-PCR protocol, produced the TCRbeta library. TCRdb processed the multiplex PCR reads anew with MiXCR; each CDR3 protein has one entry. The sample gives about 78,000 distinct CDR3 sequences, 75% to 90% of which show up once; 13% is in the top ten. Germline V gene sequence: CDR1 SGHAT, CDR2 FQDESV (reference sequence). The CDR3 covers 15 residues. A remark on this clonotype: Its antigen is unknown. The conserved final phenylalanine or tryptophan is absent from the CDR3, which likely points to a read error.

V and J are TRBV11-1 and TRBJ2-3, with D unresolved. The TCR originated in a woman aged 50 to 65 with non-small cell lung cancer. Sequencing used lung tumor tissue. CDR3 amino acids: CANSFSVGSIDTQYS. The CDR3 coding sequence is TGTGCCAACAGCTTCTCTGTGGGGTCCATAGATACGCAGTATTCT.